Listed below are T cell receptor beta chains from one sample, sequenced in a study of blood T cell repertoires in COVID-19. Method: immunoSEQ multiplex PCR; TCRdb's copy keeps in-frame clones and lacks some. The table lists about 130,000 clones, about 89% of them singletons. Sequencing input: peripheral blood. The receptors come from a man aged 55 to 70 with COVID-19, enrolled during active disease. CDR3s include the opening cysteine and the closing phenylalanine or tryptophan. The D gene is left open where the match is weak. Clone size, where shown, is once, few, many, or a class for clones that have expanded.

>TRBD2|TRBJ2-1|TRBV3-1/TRBV3-2|.
CASGSGGEQFF
TGTGCCAGCGGGTCGGGGGGTGAGCAGTTCTTC
>TRBD1|TRBJ2-1|TRBV2|.
CASSRDRDNNEQFF
TGTGCCAGCAGCCGGGACAGGGACAACAATGAGCAGTTCTTC
>.|TRBJ2-2|TRBV24-1|.
CAIAPGDGAGTGELFF
TGTGCCATCGCCCCCGGAGACGGAGCTGGGACCGGGGAGCTGTTTTTT
>.|TRBJ1-4|TRBV6-1|.
CASSERGMGTNEKLFF
TGTGCCAGCAGTGAAAGGGGTATGGGGACTAATGAAAAACTGTTTTTT
>.|TRBJ2-1|TRBV6-2/TRBV6-3|.
CASSSGSRGPWNEQFF
TGTGCCAGCAGTTCAGGGTCTAGGGGCCCCTGGAATGAGCAGTTCTTC
>TRBD1|TRBJ1-5|TRBV19|.
CASGLGQGNQPQHF
TGTGCCAGTGGCTTAGGACAGGGTAATCAGCCCCAGCATTTT
>TRBD1|TRBJ1-1|TRBV20-1|.
CSASGQDIMNTEAFF
TGCAGTGCTAGTGGACAGGACATCATGAACACTGAAGCTTTCTTT
>.|TRBJ1-1|TRBV19|.
CASTLSWGQRTEAFF
TGTGCCAGTACCCTAAGCTGGGGGCAAAGGACTGAAGCTTTCTTT
>TRBD2|TRBJ2-5|TRBV2|.
CASSEALGLAGPDQETQYF
TGTGCCAGCAGTGAAGCGCTCGGACTAGCGGGGCCGGACCAAGAGACCCAGTACTTC
>.|TRBJ1-1|TRBV5-1|.
CASSAGGGRNTEAFF
TGCGCCAGCAGCGCGGGTGGGGGGAGGAACACTGAAGCTTTCTTT
>TRBD1|TRBJ2-2|TRBV7-9|.
CASRRTGDGNTGELFF
TGTGCCAGCAGACGGACAGGGGACGGGAACACCGGGGAGCTGTTTTTT
>.|TRBJ1-2|TRBV18|.
CASSPNRDEGGYTF
TGTGCCAGCTCACCAAACAGGGATGAGGGAGGCTACACCTTC
>.|TRBJ1-1|TRBV28|.
CASSGLLDTEAFF
TGTGCCAGCAGTGGGCTATTAGACACTGAAGCTTTCTTT
>TRBD1|TRBJ1-2|TRBV30|once
CAWRGQANYGYTF
TGTGCCTGGAGGGGACAGGCAAACTATGGCTACACCTTC
>TRBD1|TRBJ1-1|TRBV11-2|.
CASSPTGATEAFF
TGTGCCAGCAGCCCGACAGGGGCCACTGAAGCTTTCTTT
>TRBD2|TRBJ2-1|TRBV7-2|.
CASSRRVAGGQREQFF
TGTGCCAGCAGCCGGAGAGTAGCGGGGGGGCAGCGCGAGCAGTTCTTC
>.|TRBJ1-2|TRBV28|.
CASSWPAVTSYGYTF
TGTGCCAGCAGTTGGCCAGCGGTTACCAGCTATGGCTACACCTTC
>.|TRBJ1-2|TRBV9|.
CASSVTSGAARNYGYTF
TGTGCCAGCAGCGTGACGTCAGGGGCAGCTCGGAACTATGGCTACACCTTC
>.|TRBJ1-3|TRBV3-1/TRBV3-2|.
CASSQDVWTGNTIYF
TGTGCCAGCAGCCAAGACGTTTGGACAGGAAACACCATATATTTT
>.|TRBJ1-2|TRBV7-2|.
CASNPNGDLYGYTF
TGTGCCAGCAACCCGAACGGGGATCTCTATGGCTACACCTTC
>.|TRBJ1-1|TRBV30|.
CAWSASRRGSEAFF
TGTGCCTGGAGTGCCAGCCGGCGAGGCTCTGAAGCTTTCTTT
>TRBD2|TRBJ2-3|TRBV6-4|.
CASRLSGGSTDTQYF
TGTGCCAGCAGGCTCAGCGGGGGGTCCACAGATACGCAGTATTTT